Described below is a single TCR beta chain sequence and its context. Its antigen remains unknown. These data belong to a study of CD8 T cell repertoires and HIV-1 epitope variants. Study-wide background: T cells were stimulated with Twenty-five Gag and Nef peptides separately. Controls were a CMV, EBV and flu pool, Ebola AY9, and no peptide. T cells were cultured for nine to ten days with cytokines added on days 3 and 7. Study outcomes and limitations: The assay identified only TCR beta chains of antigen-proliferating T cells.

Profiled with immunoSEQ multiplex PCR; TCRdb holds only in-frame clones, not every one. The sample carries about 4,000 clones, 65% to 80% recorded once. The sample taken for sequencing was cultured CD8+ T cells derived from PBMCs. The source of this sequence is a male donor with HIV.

The DNA for the CDR3 is TGTGCCAGCAGCGTAGGTCCGGAGTACGAGCAGTACTTC. Translation gives CASSVGPEYEQYF. This chain joins TRBV9 and TRBJ2-7, with unresolved D. This CDR3 spans 13 amino acids. CDR1 is SGDLS, CDR2 YYNGEE, per germline. V dropped 0 bases and J dropped 4 bases, with 8 bases sitting between them.